This T cell receptor (beta chain) was retrieved from a study of cytomegalovirus exposure and HLA in healthy donors. The overall study: The roughly 120 validation repertoires, a later analysis reported, used the same platform as the 550 to 700 repertoires from the first cohort.

The table came from immunoSEQ multiplex PCR; TCRdb's copy has only in-frame clones and leaves some out. The sample has roughly 200,000 clones, 81% seen once. The study drew the donors from its approximately 110-subject validation cohort, separate from the approximately 700-subject first cohort. The study's findings and limits: TCR beta chains numbering roughly 150 were designated cytomegalovirus-associated. Reports indicated that the classifier achieved high specificity and sensitivity in diagnosing cytomegalovirus status.

Per the germline V gene, CDR1 is SEHNR and CDR2 is FQNEAQ (reference sequence). The V end lost 11 bases, the J end lost 6 bases, and 14 bases lay between the germline ends. The CDR3 is 11 amino acids. On this clone: Its antigen is still unknown.

The source is a woman in her 30s in good health and CMV-seronegative. The sequencing sample was made of PBMCs. The V gene is TRBV7-9, the J gene TRBJ2-7, with D tentatively TRBD2 (7 bases). CDR3 sequence reads: CASGEGGEQYF. The CDR3 DNA reads TGTGCCTCCGGGGAGGGGGGCGAGCAGTACTTC.